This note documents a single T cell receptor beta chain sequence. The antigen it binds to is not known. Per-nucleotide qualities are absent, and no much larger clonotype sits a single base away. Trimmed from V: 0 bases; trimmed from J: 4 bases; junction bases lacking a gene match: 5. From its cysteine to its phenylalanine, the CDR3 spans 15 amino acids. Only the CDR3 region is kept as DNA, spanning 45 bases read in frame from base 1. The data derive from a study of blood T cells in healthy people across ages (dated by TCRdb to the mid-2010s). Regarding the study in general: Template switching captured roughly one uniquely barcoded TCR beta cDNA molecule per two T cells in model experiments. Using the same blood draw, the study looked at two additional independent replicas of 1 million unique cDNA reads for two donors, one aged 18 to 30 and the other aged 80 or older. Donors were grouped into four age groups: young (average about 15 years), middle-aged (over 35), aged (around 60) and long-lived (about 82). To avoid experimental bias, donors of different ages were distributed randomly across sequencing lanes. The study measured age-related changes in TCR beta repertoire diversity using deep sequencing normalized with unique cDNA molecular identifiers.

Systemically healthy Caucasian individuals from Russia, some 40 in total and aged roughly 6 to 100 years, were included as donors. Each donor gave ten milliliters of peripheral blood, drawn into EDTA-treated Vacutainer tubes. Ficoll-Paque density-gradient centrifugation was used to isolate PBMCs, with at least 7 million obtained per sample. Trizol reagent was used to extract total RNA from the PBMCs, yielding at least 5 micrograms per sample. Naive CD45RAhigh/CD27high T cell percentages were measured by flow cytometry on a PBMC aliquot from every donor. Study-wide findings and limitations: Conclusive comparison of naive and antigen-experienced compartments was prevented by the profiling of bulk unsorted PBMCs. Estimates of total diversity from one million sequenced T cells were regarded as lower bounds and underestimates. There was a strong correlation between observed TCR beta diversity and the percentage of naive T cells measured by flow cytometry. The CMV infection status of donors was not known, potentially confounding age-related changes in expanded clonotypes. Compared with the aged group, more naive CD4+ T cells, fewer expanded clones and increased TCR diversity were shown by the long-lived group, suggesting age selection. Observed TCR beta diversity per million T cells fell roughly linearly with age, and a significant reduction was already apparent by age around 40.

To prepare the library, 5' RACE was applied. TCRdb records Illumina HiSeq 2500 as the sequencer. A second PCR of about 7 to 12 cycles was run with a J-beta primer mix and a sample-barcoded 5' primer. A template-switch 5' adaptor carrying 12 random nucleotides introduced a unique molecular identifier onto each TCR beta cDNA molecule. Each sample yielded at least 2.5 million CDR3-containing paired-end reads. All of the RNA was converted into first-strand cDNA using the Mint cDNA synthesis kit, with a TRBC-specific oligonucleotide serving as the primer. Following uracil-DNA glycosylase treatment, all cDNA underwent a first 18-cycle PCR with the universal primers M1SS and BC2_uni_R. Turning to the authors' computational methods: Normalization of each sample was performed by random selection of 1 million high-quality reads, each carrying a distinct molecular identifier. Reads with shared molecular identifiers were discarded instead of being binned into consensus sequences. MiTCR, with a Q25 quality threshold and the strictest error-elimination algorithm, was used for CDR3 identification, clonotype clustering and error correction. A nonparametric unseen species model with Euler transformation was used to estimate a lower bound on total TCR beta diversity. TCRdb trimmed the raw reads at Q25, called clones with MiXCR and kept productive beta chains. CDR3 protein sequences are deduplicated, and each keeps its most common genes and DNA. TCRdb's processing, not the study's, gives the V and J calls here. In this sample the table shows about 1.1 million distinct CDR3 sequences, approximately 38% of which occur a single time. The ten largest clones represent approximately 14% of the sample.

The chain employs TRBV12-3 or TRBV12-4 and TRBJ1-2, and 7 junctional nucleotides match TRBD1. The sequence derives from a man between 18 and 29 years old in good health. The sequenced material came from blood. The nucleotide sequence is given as TGTGCCAGCAGTTTAGCGCCGACAGGGCCCTATGGCTACACCTTC. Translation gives CASSLAPTGPYGYTF.